This TCR beta chain emerged from a study of immune evolution from preneoplasia to lung adenocarcinoma. Sequenced by immunoSEQ multiplex PCR; TCRdb stores in-frame clones only, minus some. The data show about 9,000 clones, around 85% seen once. The CDR3 length is 17 residues. The V segment lost 0 bases and the J segment 2 bases; nucleotides outside the gene matches: 7. Germline V gives CDR1 WNHNN, CDR2 SYGVQD (reference sequence). Sequencing was done on a sample of FFPE minimally invasive lung adenocarcinoma tissue. This TCR derives from a person between 65 and 79 years old with lung adenocarcinoma. V and J are TRBV10-1 and TRBJ2-5; 9 nucleotides agree with TRBD2. The CDR3 sequence is CASSESRGTSGQETQYF. DNA for the CDR3: TGCGCCAGCAGTGAGTCGAGGGGTACTAGCGGGCAAGAGACCCAGTACTTC.